The 32 T cell receptor beta chains presented below share a single source sample, sequenced in a study of blood T cell repertoires in COVID-19. Produced via immunoSEQ multiplex PCR; TCRdb's table is partial and in-frame only. This repertoire shows hundreds of thousands of clones, approximately 85% found once; its top ten account for less than 6.5%. Sequencing was performed on peripheral blood. The receptor source for this set is a man in his forties or fifties with active or convalescent COVID-19.

CDR3 amino acids: CASSQWTGLTNEKLFF. As DNA, the CDR3 is TGTGCCAGCAGCCAATGGACAGGGCTCACTAATGAAAAACTGTTTTTT. This chain joins TRBV14 and TRBJ1-4, with 8 bases identical to TRBD1. From germline, CDR1 is SGHDN and CDR2 FVKESK. This CDR3 comprises 16 residues. The junction had 4 bases not matched to a gene; V was cut back by 2 bases and J by 2 bases.

The V call is TRBV28, the J call TRBJ2-3, with TRBD1 matching 9 bases. From germline, CDR1 is MDHEN and CDR2 SYDVKM. After removal of 5 bases from V and 6 bases from J, the junction contained 9 bases not matched to a gene. The CDR3 has 15 amino acids. The CDR3 nucleotides read TGTGCCAGCAGTGTCGGCGGACAGGGGTGGGATACGCAGTATTTT. Translated: CASSVGGQGWDTQYF.

The chain has TRBV19 and TRBJ2-7; D perhaps matches TRBD1 (6 bases). CDR3 length: 14 residues. Trimming left V 4 bases short and J 2 bases short, with 12 bases between. Per germline, CDR1 LNHDA and CDR2 SQIVND (reference sequence). CDR3 residues: CASSKTTGAYEQYF. In nucleotides, the CDR3 is TGTGCCAGTAGTAAAACGACAGGCGCCTACGAGCAGTACTTC.

CDR3 sequence: CASSQDARTEKLFF. Written as DNA, the CDR3 is TGCGCCAGCAGCCAAGATGCCAGAACCGAAAAACTGTTTTTT. The chain combines TRBV4-3 with TRBJ1-4, with D unclear. V gave up 0 bases and J gave up 8 bases, with 10 bases separating them. CDR3 size: 14 residues. CDR1 and CDR2 (germline): LGHNA, YSLEER.

V and J are TRBV6-1 and TRBJ1-1; no clear D gene. The CDR3 runs to 15 residues. CDR1 and CDR2 (germline): MNHNS, SASEGT. Trimming cost V 1 base and J 1 base, with 10 bases left between them. The DNA for the CDR3 is TGTGCCAGCAGTGAAGTACGGGTCCCGAACACTGAAGCTTTCTTT. Protein sequence: CASSEVRVPNTEAFF.

The chain has TRBV3-1 (or the pseudogene TRBV3-2) and TRBJ2-7; a possible D gene is TRBD2 (5 bases). This CDR3 is 18 amino acids long. V was clipped by 0 bases and J by 1 base, with 19 bases between them. Germline lookup yields CDR1 LGHDT and CDR2 YNNKEL (reference sequence). The CDR3 coding sequence is TGTGCCAGCAGCCAAGATACGGCAGCGGAACTCATATCCTACGAGCAGTACTTC. This translates into CASSQDTAAELISYEQYF.

V is TRBV6-1 and J is TRBJ1-6, with D uncertain. V was cut by 2 bases and J by 7 bases, with 15 bases left in between. This CDR3 has 16 amino acids. Per germline, CDR1 MNHNS and CDR2 SASEGT. The CDR3, as DNA: TGTGCCAGCAGTGAAACTAGGGCAGATCTAAATTCACCCCTCCACTTT. Protein sequence: CASSETRADLNSPLHF.

This clone was found a few times. The V call is TRBV27, the J call TRBJ1-5, with a weak D call TRBD1 (5 bases). The ends were cut back, 10 bases at V and 2 bases at J, with 18 bases in the middle. Germline CDR1 reads MNHEY; CDR2 reads SMNVEV (reference sequence). CDR3 length: 15 residues. The CDR3: CATKAASGGNQPQHF. CDR3 bases: TGTGCCACAAAGGCCGCATCGGGGGGCAATCAGCCCCAGCATTTT.

This clone was found once. CDR3 region: CASSFNTDTQYF. The CDR3 DNA reads TGTGCCAGCAGTTTTAACACAGATACGCAGTATTTT. The chain employs TRBV25-1 and TRBJ2-3; D remains unclear. The V gene's germline CDR1 is MGHDK and CDR2 SYGVNS. V shed 5 bases and J shed 2 bases, with 5 bases lying between them. This CDR3 spans 12 amino acids.

This clone has more than one count but fewer than ten. V gene TRBV6-5 combines with J gene TRBJ2-1, with a weak D call TRBD2 (6 bases). Trimming removed 10 bases at V and 7 bases at J, with 14 bases between. CDR1 and CDR2 (germline): MNHEY, SVGAGI. This CDR3 is built from 12 residues. The CDR3 spells CATTGLNNEQFF. The CDR3 DNA is TGTGCCACTACGGGACTCAATAATGAGCAGTTCTTC.

CDR3 region: CSVRNRAQETQYF. CDR3 bases: TGCAGCGTTCGGAACAGGGCCCAAGAGACCCAGTACTTC. This sequence joins TRBV29-1 and TRBJ2-5; possible D gene TRBD1, 6 bases. V lost 5 bases and J lost 1, with 11 bases in between. CDR3 size: 13 residues. Germline V gene sequence: CDR1 SQVTM, CDR2 ANQGSEA. Full variable domain (remainder filled in from reference TRBV29-1 and TRBJ2-5): SAVISQKPSRDICQRGTSLTIQCQVDSQVTMMFWYRQQPGQSLTLIATANQGSEATYESGFVIDKFPISRPNLTFSTLTVSNMSPEDSSIYLCSVRNRAQETQYFGPGTRLLVL.

The J gene is TRBJ2-7, the V gene TRBV5-1, with D possibly TRBD2 on 7 matching bases. V lost 0 bases, J lost 2 bases, and 12 bases lay in between. Per germline, CDR1 SGHRS and CDR2 YFSETQ. The CDR3 has 15 amino acids. The CDR3 loop reads CASSLGGGAAYEQYF. The CDR3 DNA reads TGCGCCAGCAGCTTGGGGGGGGGCGCAGCCTACGAGCAGTACTTC.

The chain employs TRBV28 and TRBJ2-3, with a weak D call TRBD2 (6 bases). Germline V gene sequence: CDR1 MDHEN, CDR2 SYDVKM. CDR3 size: 16 residues. Trimming removed 4 bases at V and 5 bases at J, with 19 bases between. CDR3: CASSSFRGARVDTQYF. The CDR3 coding sequence is TGTGCCAGCAGTTCCTTCCGCGGGGCCCGGGTAGATACGCAGTATTTT.

The chain has TRBV7-9 and TRBJ1-5, with D unclear. The CDR3 totals 11 residues. CDR1 is SEHNR and CDR2 is FQNEAQ in the germline V gene (reference sequence). Trimming removed 8 bases from V and 5 bases from J, with 7 bases in between. CDR3 protein: CASRGDQPQHF. The DNA of the CDR3 is TGTGCCAGCCGAGGTGATCAGCCCCAGCATTTT.

The sample holds a few counts of this clone. The V gene is TRBV21-1, the J gene TRBJ2-3; the listed D gene, TRBD1, was not tested against the DNA. TRBV21-1 has pseudogene status. The CDR3 length is 16 residues. The CDR3 region has the DNA TGTGCCAGCAGCAACATGGGACAGGGAGGCACAGATACGCAGTATTTT. It yields the protein CASSNMGQGGTDTQYF.

This chain joins TRBV4-1 and TRBJ2-1; 9 nucleotides match TRBD2. The CDR3 sequence is 17 residues long. The germline V gene encodes CDR1 MGHRA and CDR2 YSYEKL. Trimming removed 4 bases from V and 6 bases from J; junction bases left unmatched: 13. The chain's CDR3 is CASSRALAGSGGNEQFF. CDR3 DNA: TGCGCCAGCAGCCGCGCTCTAGCGGGATCGGGAGGCAATGAGCAGTTCTTC.

V and J are TRBV15 and TRBJ2-5; D uncertain. The ends were cut back, 0 bases at V and 5 bases at J, with 7 bases in the middle. Germline V gene sequence: CDR1 LNHNV, CDR2 YYDKDF (reference sequence). This CDR3 is 13 amino acids long. CDR3 region: CATSRDSRETQYF. The CDR3 nucleotides are TGTGCCACCAGCAGAGATTCCCGGGAGACCCAGTACTTC.

The chain has TRBV18 and TRBJ2-1; no clear D. The CDR3 runs to 16 residues. Trimming stripped 3 bases from V and 2 bases from J, with 14 bases between. The germline gives CDR1 KGHSH, CDR2 LQKENI. The CDR3 nucleotides are TGTGCCAGCTCACCCCGTGGTGGGCTCACCTACAATGAGCAGTTCTTC. This encodes CASSPRGGLTYNEQFF.

The gene calls are TRBV5-1 and TRBJ2-7, with 11 bases that match TRBD2. The germline gives CDR1 SGHRS, CDR2 YFSETQ. This CDR3 contains 19 residues. The V and J ends lost 3 bases and 4 bases, in that order; junction bases with no gene match: 18. CDR3 nucleotide sequence: TGCGCCAGCAGCTCAGGGCCTACTAGCGGGAGTAGAGGAGGTTACGAGCAGTACTTC. Residues: CASSSGPTSGSRGGYEQYF.

This clone was picked up one time. The rearrangement links TRBV19 to TRBJ2-1; a possible D gene is TRBD2 (5 bases). The CDR3 is 13 residues long. Looked up from germline, CDR1 is LNHDA and CDR2 is SQIVND (reference sequence). V was cut by 6 bases and J by 5 bases, with 11 bases left in between. In DNA, the CDR3 is TGTGCCAGTAGCCTTGATAGCGACAATGAGCAGTTCTTC. This codes for CASSLDSDNEQFF.

The J gene is TRBJ1-1, the V gene TRBV6-5; D is unresolved. Trimming took 4 bases from V and 4 from J, leaving 13 bases between them. CDR3 size: 14 residues. Looked up from germline, CDR1 is MNHEY and CDR2 is SVGAGI. The CDR3 DNA follows: TGTGCCAGCAGTTCAGGTTGGGGAGGCACTGAAGCTTTCTTT. Its translation: CASSSGWGGTEAFF.

The rearrangement joins TRBV6-1 to TRBJ2-1; TRBD2 aligns across 7 bases. Looked up from germline, CDR1 is MNHNS and CDR2 is SASEGT. The CDR3 sequence is 15 residues long. V dropped 1 base and J dropped 9; count of bases not matched to a gene: 9. As DNA, the CDR3 is TGTGCCAGCAGTGAAGAAGAGCGGGGTGAGGCTGAGCAGTTCTTC. This codes for CASSEEERGEAEQFF.

V is TRBV24-1 and J is TRBJ2-3; no firm D call. Germline loops: CDR1 KGHDR, CDR2 SFDVKD. There are 14 residues in the CDR3. V was clipped by 1 base and J by 5 bases, with 9 bases between them. Here the CDR3 reads CATSDFGQLDTQYF. The CDR3 DNA is TGTGCCACCAGTGATTTTGGGCAGCTAGATACGCAGTATTTT.

V usage is TRBV19 and J usage is TRBJ1-1; D remains unclear. The V and J ends lost 3 bases and 0 bases respectively, with 11 bases between them. The CDR3 totals 15 residues. The V gene's germline CDR1 is LNHDA and CDR2 SQIVND (reference sequence). CDR3 sequence reads: CASSIRQVLNTEAFF. CDR3 in DNA: TGTGCCAGTAGTATTAGGCAGGTCCTGAACACTGAAGCTTTCTTT.

The J gene is TRBJ2-7, the V gene TRBV12-3 or TRBV12-4; TRBD1 might be the D (5 bases). Trimming pared 2 bases from V and 2 bases from J, leaving 7 bases between. The CDR3 is made up of 13 amino acids. This CDR3 is CASSLRGTYEQYF. CDR3 in DNA: TGTGCCAGCAGTTTAAGGGGAACCTACGAGCAGTACTTC.

V usage is TRBV5-4 and J usage is TRBJ1-2; 8 bases fit TRBD1. CDR1 SGHNT and CDR2 YYREEE come from the germline V gene (reference sequence). J was trimmed by 8 bases and V by 4 bases; bases with no gene match: 13. This CDR3 is built from 15 residues. CDR3 nucleotide sequence: TGTGCCAGCAGCCGGGTCGAGACAGGGGCTCCGGGCTACACCTTC. This sequence encodes CASSRVETGAPGYTF.

The rearrangement uses TRBV12-3 or TRBV12-4 and TRBJ2-3, with D hard to call. This CDR3 contains 13 residues. V gave up 4 bases and J gave up 4 bases, with 9 bases separating them. The CDR3 here is CASSSQTADTQYF. CDR3 nucleotide sequence: TGTGCCAGCAGTTCCCAGACTGCAGATACGCAGTATTTT.

V gene TRBV29-1 combines with J gene TRBJ2-1; D is ambiguous. CDR1 SQVTM and CDR2 ANQGSEA come from the germline V gene. The CDR3 is 14 residues long. The germline V and J ends were trimmed by 4 bases and 0 bases, with 10 bases remaining between them. DNA of the CDR3: TGCAGCGTTGGTTCGGCAGGCTCCTACAATGAGCAGTTCTTC. It encodes CSVGSAGSYNEQFF.

The chain employs TRBV24-1 and TRBJ1-1; 8 bases agree with TRBD1. The junction had 3 bases not matched to a gene; V was cut back by 6 bases and J by 4 bases. The germline V gene encodes CDR1 KGHDR and CDR2 SFDVKD. There are 13 residues in the CDR3. The CDR3 spells CATSQGAFTEAFF. CDR3 DNA sequence: TGTGCCACCAGTCAGGGGGCGTTCACTGAAGCTTTCTTT.

The chain joins TRBV6-5 to TRBJ1-2; D not certain. Germline V gene sequence: CDR1 MNHEY, CDR2 SVGAGI. Trimming left V 5 bases short and J 2 bases short, with 12 bases between. The CDR3 has 14 amino acids. The CDR3 reads CASSLGSLNYGYTF. DNA of the CDR3: TGTGCCAGCAGTCTGGGCAGTCTAAACTATGGCTACACCTTC.

The gene calls are TRBV7-6 and TRBJ1-1; D might be TRBD1 (6 bases). Trimming left V 4 bases short and J 8 bases short, with 14 bases between. The CDR3 has 13 residues. CDR1 is SGHVS, CDR2 FNYEAQ, per germline. The CDR3 reads CASSSIQGSEAFF. In DNA form, the CDR3 reads TGTGCCAGCAGCTCAATTCAGGGGTCGGAAGCTTTCTTT. The full variable domain, with the rest looked up from reference TRBV7-6 and TRBJ1-1, is GAGVSQSPRYKVTKRGQDVALRCDPISGHVSLYWYRQALGQGPEFLTYFNYEAQQDKSGLPNDRFSAERPEGSISTLTIQRTEQRDSAMYRCASSSIQGSEAFFGQGTRLTVV.

The chain recombines TRBV18 with TRBJ1-1; 8 positions match TRBD1. CDR3 length: 13 amino acids. Germline trimming cut 3 bases from V and 5 bases from J; bases unmatched to any gene: 2. The V gene's germline CDR1 is KGHSH and CDR2 LQKENI. The CDR3 reads CASSPDRGTEAFF. The CDR3 coding sequence is TGTGCCAGCTCACCCGACAGGGGAACTGAAGCTTTCTTT.